Below, 22 T cell receptor beta chains from the same sample are listed, as sequenced in a study of blood T cell repertoires in COVID-19. Sequenced by immunoSEQ multiplex PCR; TCRdb stores in-frame clones only, minus some. This sample has about 130,000 clones; 70% to 80% occur once, and the top ten carry more than 35%. Sequences were obtained from peripheral blood. The receptors were gathered from a man aged 35 to 55 with active or convalescent COVID-19.

This sequence joins TRBV11-1 and TRBJ1-2; tentative D call: TRBD1 (5 bases). There are 15 residues in the CDR3. Trimming stripped 5 bases from V and 3 bases from J, with 16 bases between. Germline V lookup: CDR1 SGHAT, CDR2 FQDESV (reference sequence). The DNA for the CDR3 is TGTGCCAGCAGCCTTGCTGAACAGGCCCACTATGGCTACACCTTC. Translated: CASSLAEQAHYGYTF.

The chain uses TRBV3-1 (or the pseudogene TRBV3-2) and TRBJ1-1, with a tentative D call TRBD1 (6 bases). V lost 5 bases to trimming and J lost 0 bases, with 13 bases between them. This CDR3 has 15 amino acids. Germline V gives CDR1 LGHDT, CDR2 YNNKEL (reference sequence). The CDR3 bases are TGTGCCAGCAGCTTAAACGGGGGGCTGAACACTGAAGCTTTCTTT. Translated, it gives CASSLNGGLNTEAFF.

V is TRBV28 and J is TRBJ1-1; no firm D call. CDR3 length: 16 residues. Germline V gene data show CDR1 as MDHEN and CDR2 as SYDVKM. V lost 6 bases and J 1 base, leaving 18 bases between the germline ends. CDR3 amino acids: CASRRYGGIPNTEAFF. The CDR3 bases are TGTGCCAGCAGGAGGTACGGTGGAATACCGAACACTGAAGCTTTCTTT.

V is TRBV23-1 and J is TRBJ1-1, with TRBD1 matching 9 bases. TRBV23-1 counts as an open reading frame of uncertain function. With 4 bases clipped from V and 1 base from J, the junction kept 7 bases outside the gene matches. This CDR3 region has 16 residues. The CDR3 coding sequence is TGCGCCAGCAGTCGCCGGAACAGGGGGCGGAACACTGAAGCTTTCTTT. This sequence encodes CASSRRNRGRNTEAFF.

Only one count was recorded for this clone. For the CDR3, the DNA is TGTGCTAGTGGGGCCGGGGAAGCCTCCAATCAGCCCCAGCATTTT. It codes for CASGAGEASNQPQHF. V is TRBV12-5 and J is TRBJ1-5; D gene uncertain. From germline, CDR1 is LGHNT and CDR2 FRNRAP. Trimming shortened V by 6 bases and J by 3 bases, and 15 bases separated the two germline ends. The CDR3 loop spans 15 amino acids.

The V call is TRBV19, the J call TRBJ1-2; D remains ambiguous. This CDR3 is 12 amino acids long. V shed 4 bases and J shed 4 bases, with 7 bases lying between them. Germline loops: CDR1 LNHDA, CDR2 SQIVND (reference sequence). DNA of the CDR3: TGTGCCAGTAGTAACAGTCCCTATGGCTACACCTTC. This gives the protein CASSNSPYGYTF.

This clone was seen a few times. The V call is TRBV3-1 (or the pseudogene TRBV3-2), the J call TRBJ1-5; unclear D gene. V shed 0 bases and J shed 3 bases, with 9 bases lying between them. The length of the CDR3 is 15 residues. The germline CDR1 and CDR2 sequences are LGHDT and YNNKEL (reference sequence). CDR3 loop: CASSQEGGNNQPQHF. Written as DNA, the CDR3 is TGTGCCAGCAGCCAAGAAGGCGGGAACAATCAGCCCCAGCATTTT.

This chain connects TRBV4-1 to TRBJ1-1; D ambiguous. The CDR3 consists of 15 residues. Germline V gene sequence: CDR1 MGHRA, CDR2 YSYEKL. V lost 1 base, J lost 0 bases, and 9 bases lay in between. The CDR3 coding sequence is TGCGCCAGCAGCCAAGGGGCGCAGGTGAACACTGAAGCTTTCTTT. Translation: CASSQGAQVNTEAFF.

The V and J genes are TRBV5-5 and TRBJ2-2, with D maybe TRBD1 (6 bases). Looked up from germline, CDR1 is SGHKS and CDR2 is YYEKEE (reference sequence). The CDR3 covers 15 residues. V lost 4 bases, J lost 2 bases, and 12 bases lay in between. The CDR3 region has the DNA TGTGCCAGCAGCCGGACAGATTTTAACACCGGGGAGCTGTTTTTT. Amino acid sequence: CASSRTDFNTGELFF.

This clone appeared a few times. V and J are TRBV28 and TRBJ1-3; 8 nucleotides line up with TRBD1. Germline trimming cut 6 bases from V and 0 bases from J; bases unmatched to any gene: 1. The V gene's germline CDR1 is MDHEN and CDR2 SYDVKM. The CDR3 covers 14 residues. CDR3 amino acids: CASSQGASGNTIYF. The CDR3 DNA reads TGTGCCAGCAGCCAGGGGGCCTCTGGAAACACCATATATTTT.

The chain employs TRBV15 and TRBJ1-5; the match to TRBD1 covers 10 bases. Per germline, CDR1 LNHNV and CDR2 YYDKDF (reference sequence). V gave up 0 bases and J gave up 2 bases; unmatched junction bases: 7. The length of the CDR3 is 18 residues. CDR3 in amino acids: CATSRDVGGTGGNQPQHF. Here the CDR3 DNA reads TGTGCCACCAGCAGAGATGTAGGAGGGACAGGGGGCAATCAGCCCCAGCATTTT. The full variable domain, rest sourced from reference TRBV15 and TRBJ1-5, is DAMVIQNPRYQVTQFGKPVTLSCSQTLNHNVMYWYQQKSSQAPKLLFHYYDKDFNNEADTPDNFQSRRPNTSFCFLDIRSPGLGDTAMYLCATSRDVGGTGGNQPQHFGDGTRLSIL.

The rearrangement links TRBV6-4 to TRBJ2-2; 9 positions agree with TRBD2. Germline V CDR1 and CDR2: MRHNA, SNTAGT. The CDR3 totals 17 residues. After removal of 5 bases from V and 3 bases from J, the junction contained 10 bases not matched to a gene. CDR3 nucleotide sequence: TGTGCCAGCAGTCGGCGGGCTAGCGGGGATTACACCGGGGAGCTGTTTTTT. It specifies CASSRRASGDYTGELFF.

This clone was detected only a few times. This chain joins TRBV28 and TRBJ1-5; no definite D call. There are 13 residues in the CDR3. Germline loops: CDR1 MDHEN, CDR2 SYDVKM. V was clipped by 8 bases and J by 2 bases, with 10 bases between them. This CDR3 is CASALLGNQPQHF. As DNA, the CDR3 is TGTGCCAGCGCCCTATTGGGCAATCAGCCCCAGCATTTT. Variable domain in full (rest from reference TRBV28 and TRBJ1-5): DVKVTQSSRYLVKRTGEKVFLECVQDMDHENMFWYRQDPGLGLRLIYFSYDVKMKEKGDIPEGYSVSREKKERFSLILESASTNQTSMYLCASALLGNQPQHFGDGTRLSIL.

The genes are TRBV18 and TRBJ2-5; D is possibly TRBD2 (6 bases). V dropped 5 bases and J dropped 0 bases, with 7 bases sitting between them. The CDR3 consists of 13 residues. Germline V CDR1 and CDR2: KGHSH, LQKENI. CDR3 nucleotides: TGTGCCAGCTCAGGAGGGGACCAAGAGACCCAGTACTTC. Its protein is CASSGGDQETQYF.

The V call is TRBV19, the J call TRBJ1-3; TRBD1 aligns across 9 bases. Looked up from germline, CDR1 is LNHDA and CDR2 is SQIVND (reference sequence). This CDR3 comprises 13 residues. Unmatched junction bases numbered 3, after V lost 5 bases and J lost 7 bases. CDR3 region: CASSAGQGNTIYF. CDR3 bases: TGTGCCAGTAGTGCCGGACAGGGGAACACCATATATTTT.

CDR3 loop: CASGQGRDYEQYF. Here the CDR3 DNA reads TGCGCCAGCGGACAGGGGAGGGACTACGAGCAGTACTTC. This chain joins TRBV5-1 and TRBJ2-7; 9 bases are a match to TRBD1. Per the germline V gene, CDR1 is SGHRS and CDR2 is YFSETQ. CDR3 length: 13 amino acids. The V gene end was trimmed by 7 bases and the J gene end by 3 bases; junction bases not matched to a gene: 5.

The V gene is TRBV4-1, the J gene TRBJ1-2; D unresolved. The CDR3 sequence is 15 residues long. The germline gives CDR1 MGHRA, CDR2 YSYEKL. V was pared by 0 bases and J by 3 bases, with 11 bases between. CDR3 DNA sequence: TGCGCCAGCAGCCAAGATGGTACAACAGACTATGGCTACACCTTC. Translation gives CASSQDGTTDYGYTF.

The rearrangement links TRBV12-3 or TRBV12-4 to TRBJ2-1, with 8 bases aligning to TRBD2. Germline trimming cut 5 bases from V and 6 bases from J; bases unmatched to any gene: 3. The CDR3 sequence is 13 residues long. CDR3 loop: CASSILAVNEQFF. The CDR3 DNA reads as TGTGCCAGCAGTATACTAGCGGTCAATGAGCAGTTCTTC.

This chain joins TRBV30 and TRBJ2-2; 11 bases agree with TRBD2. The CDR3 is made up of 14 amino acids. Germline CDR1 and CDR2: GTSNPN and SVGIG (reference sequence). V lost 4 bases and J lost 6; bases outside the gene matches: 4. Here the CDR3 DNA reads TGTGCCTGGAATAGCGGGAGGGCCCCCGGGGAGCTGTTTTTT. It encodes CAWNSGRAPGELFF. Based on the CDR3 plus reference TRBV30 and TRBJ2-2, the full variable domain is SQTIHQWPATLVQPVGSPLSLECTVEGTSNPNLYWYRQAAGRGLQLLFYSVGIGQISSEVPQNLSASRPQDRQFILSSKKLLLSDSGFYLCAWNSGRAPGELFFGEGSRLTVL.

The genes are TRBV15 and TRBJ1-1; D call uncertain. Trimming removed 0 bases at V and 6 bases at J, with 17 bases between. CDR1 and CDR2 (germline): LNHNV, YYDKDF (reference sequence). This CDR3 spans 16 amino acids. The CDR3 bases are TGTGCCACCAGCAGAGAATTTACAAAGGAGACGCCTGAAGCTTTCTTT. It is translated as CATSREFTKETPEAFF.

The V gene is TRBV12-3 or TRBV12-4, the J gene TRBJ2-3; 8 bases agree with TRBD2. J gave up 11 bases and V 5 bases, and 3 bases lay outside the gene matches. The CDR3 extends over 11 amino acids. The CDR3 DNA follows: TGTGCCAGCAGTCCTCGGGGGGGGCAGTATTTT. It yields the protein CASSPRGGQYF.

The chain has TRBV11-2 and TRBJ2-7, with D perhaps matching TRBD1 (6 bases). V gave up 3 bases and J gave up 0 bases, with 12 bases separating them. CDR3 size: 15 residues. In germline, CDR1 is SGHAT, CDR2 FQNNGV. CDR3 protein: CASSFGAGASYEQYF. The CDR3 DNA sequence: TGTGCCAGCAGCTTCGGGGCAGGGGCCTCCTACGAGCAGTACTTC.